Listed here are 14 T cell receptor beta chains from one sample, sequenced in a study of cytotoxic CD8 clonotypes in ibrutinib-treated CLL. The method was immunoSEQ multiplex PCR; TCRdb's version includes in-frame clones alone and lacks a portion of them. The sample contains some 15,000 clones, 65% to 70% of which appear only once. The specimen comprised PBMCs, sampled before ibrutinib treatment. These receptors were collected from a human donor with chronic lymphocytic leukemia.

The chain carries TRBV6-1 and TRBJ1-1; D is perhaps TRBD1 (5 bases). Trimming stripped 2 bases from V and 6 bases from J, with 16 bases between. Germline CDR1 reads MNHNS; CDR2 reads SASEGT. The CDR3 runs to 15 residues. This CDR3 reads CASSERAGSTSEAFF. The CDR3 DNA reads as TGTGCCAGCAGTGAAAGGGCAGGGAGTACCTCTGAAGCTTTCTTT.

The chain links TRBV5-1 to TRBJ2-3; D possibly corresponds to TRBD1 (6 bases). Germline V lookup: CDR1 SGHRS, CDR2 YFSETQ. The CDR3 is 13 amino acids. Trimming removed 7 bases at V and 0 bases at J, with 9 bases between. This chain's CDR3 is CASGDISTDTQYF. CDR3 in DNA: TGCGCCAGCGGGGACATCAGCACAGATACGCAGTATTTT.

The chain is built from TRBV5-6 and TRBJ2-1; the D gene could be TRBD1 or TRBD2 (6 bases each). CDR1 and CDR2 from the germline V gene are SGHDT and YYEEEE. This CDR3 comprises 15 residues. V was pared by 0 bases and J by 3 bases, with 10 bases between. The CDR3 coding sequence is TGTGCCAGCAGCTTGGCGGGGGCTTACTACAATGAGCAGTTCTTC. It encodes CASSLAGAYYNEQFF.

This chain joins TRBV21-1 and TRBJ1-2; the table calls TRBD1, which could not be checked here. TRBV21-1 is described as a pseudogene. The CDR3 consists of 14 residues. CDR3 protein: CASSSTTGTYGYTF. Written as DNA, the CDR3 is TGTGCCAGCAGCAGTACAACAGGGACCTATGGCTACACCTTC.

The V call is TRBV9, the J call TRBJ2-1; TRBD2 matches at 7 bases. This CDR3 contains 18 residues. Germline lookup yields CDR1 SGDLS and CDR2 YYNGEE. Germline trimming cut 4 bases from V and 4 bases from J; bases unmatched to any gene: 17. For the CDR3, the DNA is TGTGCCAGCAGCCCTAATCCGGGGGAGGGGCTTTATTACAATGAGCAGTTCTTC. Residues: CASSPNPGEGLYYNEQFF.

V gene TRBV4-2 combines with J gene TRBJ2-5, with 12 bases aligning to TRBD2. Losses at the gene ends were 4 bases for V and 7 bases for J; bases not matched to a gene: 10. Germline assignment: CDR1 LGHNA and CDR2 YNFKEQ. The CDR3 covers 16 residues. The CDR3 DNA follows: TGTGCCAGCAGCCCGATGACTAGCGGGGGAGGTGGGACCCAGTACTTC. It yields the protein CASSPMTSGGGGTQYF.

This chain links TRBV4-1 with TRBJ2-7; D might be TRBD2 (7 bases). This CDR3 region has 14 residues. In germline, CDR1 is MGHRA, CDR2 YSYEKL. V was trimmed by 3 bases and J by 3 bases, leaving 12 bases between them. Here the CDR3 DNA reads TGCGCCAGCAGCCACCCGGGGGGCAGCTACGAGCAGTACTTC. Translation: CASSHPGGSYEQYF.

The chain's CDR3 is CASTGTSGGRHDTQYF. The DNA of the CDR3 is TGCGCCAGCACCGGGACTAGCGGGGGCCGGCATGATACGCAGTATTTT. The rearrangement uses TRBV5-1 and TRBJ2-3, with TRBD2 identical over 14 bases. Germline V gene lookup returns CDR1 SGHRS and CDR2 YFSETQ. The CDR3 sequence is 16 residues long. The J segment lost 6 bases and the V segment lost 6 bases, leaving 9 bases of the junction unmatched.

This clone is categorized as medium-sized. The V and J genes are TRBV29-1 and TRBJ1-2; D gene uncertain. Germline assignment: CDR1 SQVTM and CDR2 ANQGSEA. The germline V and J ends were trimmed by 6 bases and 2 bases, with 7 bases remaining between them. There are 11 residues in the CDR3. Written as DNA, the CDR3 is TGCAGCGTAAACACAAACTATGGCTACACCTTC. Amino acid sequence: CSVNTNYGYTF.

The chain recombines TRBV7-2 with TRBJ2-2; D remains ambiguous. The CDR3 spans 12 residues. Trimming left V 5 bases short and J 4 bases short, with 5 bases between. Germline V gene sequence: CDR1 SGHTA, CDR2 FQGNSA. CDR3 residues: CASSRTTGELFF. As DNA, the CDR3 is TGTGCCAGCAGCCGGACCACCGGGGAGCTGTTTTTT.

The chain employs TRBV5-1 and TRBJ2-5, with TRBD2 matching over 8 bases. CDR3 length: 13 residues. Trimming cost V 6 bases and J 5 bases; bases outside gene matches: 6. Germline loops: CDR1 SGHRS, CDR2 YFSETQ. As DNA, the CDR3 is TGCGCCAGCACCCGACTAGCGTCCGAGACCCAGTACTTC. Protein: CASTRLASETQYF.

The genes are TRBV7-3 and TRBJ2-5, with D perhaps TRBD2 (5 bases). This CDR3 region has 14 residues. V was cut by 3 bases and J by 2 bases, with 10 bases left in between. From germline, CDR1 is SGHTA and CDR2 FQGTGA. CDR3 sequence reads: CASSLSTGQETQYF. The DNA for the CDR3 is TGTGCCAGCAGCTTGTCTACGGGGCAAGAGACCCAGTACTTC.

This clone was seen a handful of times. This sequence joins TRBV18 and TRBJ2-7; D is undetermined. This CDR3 has 15 residues. Germline CDR1 KGHSH, CDR2 LQKENI. V lost 3 bases, J lost 2 bases, and 14 bases lay in between. The CDR3 loop reads CASSPPAPIPYEQYF. The DNA for the CDR3 is TGTGCCAGCTCACCGCCAGCTCCCATTCCCTACGAGCAGTACTTC.

The rearrangement uses TRBV29-1 and TRBJ2-7; 12 bases fit TRBD2. Looked up from germline, CDR1 is SQVTM and CDR2 is ANQGSEA. The V gene end was trimmed by 6 bases and the J gene end by 9 bases; junction bases not matched to a gene: 9. The CDR3 sequence is 13 residues long. The CDR3 protein is CSVGTSGLPRQYF. CDR3 DNA: TGCAGCGTGGGGACTAGCGGGCTCCCACGGCAGTACTTC.